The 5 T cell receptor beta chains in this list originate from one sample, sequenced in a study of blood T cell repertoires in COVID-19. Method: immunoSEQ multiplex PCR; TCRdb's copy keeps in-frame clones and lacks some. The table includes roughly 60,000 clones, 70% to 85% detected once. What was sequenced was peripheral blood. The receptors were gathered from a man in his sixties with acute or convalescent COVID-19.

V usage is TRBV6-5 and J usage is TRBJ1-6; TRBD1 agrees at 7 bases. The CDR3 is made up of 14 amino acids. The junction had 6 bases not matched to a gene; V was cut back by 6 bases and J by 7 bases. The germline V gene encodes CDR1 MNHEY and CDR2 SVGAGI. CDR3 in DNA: TGTGCCAGCAGGGCACCGGGACAGAATTCACCCCTCCACTTT. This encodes CASRAPGQNSPLHF.

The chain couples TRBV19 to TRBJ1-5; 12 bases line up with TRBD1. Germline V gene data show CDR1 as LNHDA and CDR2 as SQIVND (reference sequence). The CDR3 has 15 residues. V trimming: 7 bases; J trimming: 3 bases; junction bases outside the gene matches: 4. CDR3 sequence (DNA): TGTGCCAGTACCCTGGGACAGGGGGCCAATCAGCCCCAGCATTTT. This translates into CASTLGQGANQPQHF.

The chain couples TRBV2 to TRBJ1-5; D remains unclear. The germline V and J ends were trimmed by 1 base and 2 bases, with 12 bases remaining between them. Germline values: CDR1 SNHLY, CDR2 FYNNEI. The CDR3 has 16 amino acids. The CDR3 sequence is CASSEGAATGNQPQHF. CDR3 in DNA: TGTGCCAGCAGTGAAGGGGCCGCCACCGGCAATCAGCCCCAGCATTTT.

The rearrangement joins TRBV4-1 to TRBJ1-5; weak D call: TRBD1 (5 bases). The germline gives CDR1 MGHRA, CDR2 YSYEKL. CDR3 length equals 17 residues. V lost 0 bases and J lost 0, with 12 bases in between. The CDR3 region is CASSQEDIRHSNQPQHF. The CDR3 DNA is TGCGCCAGCAGCCAAGAGGACATACGGCATAGCAATCAGCCCCAGCATTTT.

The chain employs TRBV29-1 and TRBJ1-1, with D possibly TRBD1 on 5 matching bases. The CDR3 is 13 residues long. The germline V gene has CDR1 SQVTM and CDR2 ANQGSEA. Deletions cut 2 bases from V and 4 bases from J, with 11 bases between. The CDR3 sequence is CSVERGSSTEAFF. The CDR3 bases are TGCAGCGTTGAAAGGGGTTCGAGCACTGAAGCTTTCTTT.